Presented here are 8 T cell receptor beta chains from one specimen sequenced in a study of blood T cell repertoires in COVID-19. Clones were sequenced by immunoSEQ multiplex PCR, and TCRdb holds only the in-frame ones, with some missing. The sample contains fewer than 200,000 clones, roughly four fifths of which appear only once. Sequencing was done on a sample of peripheral blood. These receptors all come from an elderly woman with COVID-19, enrolled during active disease.

This rearrangement joins TRBV7-2 to TRBJ2-5; a possible D gene is TRBD2 (6 bases). The CDR3 has 13 residues. The germline V and J ends were trimmed by 5 bases and 3 bases, with 10 bases remaining between them. CDR1 SGHTA and CDR2 FQGNSA come from the germline V gene. The CDR3 here is CASSTGTEETQYF. The DNA for the CDR3 is TGTGCCAGCAGCACCGGGACTGAAGAGACCCAGTACTTC.

This chain links TRBV18 with TRBJ2-7, with TRBD2 identical over 7 bases. Germline trimming cut 4 bases from V and 0 bases from J; bases unmatched to any gene: 3. The CDR3 extends over 14 amino acids. Germline assignment: CDR1 KGHSH and CDR2 LQKENI. The CDR3 bases are TGTGCCAGCTCACGGGGGGGGAGCTCCTACGAGCAGTACTTC. It encodes CASSRGGSSYEQYF.

The J gene is TRBJ2-7, the V gene TRBV28; D possibly corresponds to TRBD2 (6 bases). The CDR3 consists of 12 residues. Germline loops: CDR1 MDHEN, CDR2 SYDVKM. Trimming took 9 bases from V and 3 from J, leaving 12 bases between them. The CDR3 loop reads CASRGSNYEQYF. The CDR3 DNA sequence: TGTGCCAGTCGGGGGTCGAACTACGAGCAGTACTTC.

The sample holds a few counts of this clone. This chain connects TRBV5-1 to TRBJ2-7; 7 bases are a match to TRBD2. Germline CDR1 SGHRS, CDR2 YFSETQ. The CDR3 length is 14 residues. Losses at the gene ends were 2 bases for V and 5 bases for J; bases not matched to a gene: 7. The CDR3 DNA is TGCGCCAGCAGCTTCGTTGCGGGAGATCACGAGCAGTACTTC. This sequence encodes CASSFVAGDHEQYF.

The chain is built from TRBV6-5 and TRBJ1-1; D is undetermined. The germline V gene encodes CDR1 MNHEY and CDR2 SVGAGI. Trimming shortened V by 5 bases and J by 7 bases, and 5 bases separated the two germline ends. The CDR3 consists of 10 residues. CDR3 coding DNA: TGTGCCAGCAGTCTAGTTGAAGCTTTCTTT. It encodes CASSLVEAFF.

This clone was observed once. The chain is built from TRBV5-1 and TRBJ2-3, with TRBD2 matching over 10 bases. V trimming: 4 bases; J trimming: 0 bases; junction bases outside the gene matches: 5. There are 16 residues in the CDR3. Germline CDR1 and CDR2: SGHRS and YFSETQ. The CDR3 loop reads CASSLPTSGSTDTQYF. The CDR3 nucleotides are TGCGCCAGCAGCCTGCCGACTAGCGGGAGCACAGATACGCAGTATTTT. Full variable domain (missing parts from reference TRBV5-1 and TRBJ2-3): KAGVTQTPRYLIKTRGQQVTLSCSPISGHRSVSWYQQTPGQGLQFLFEYFSETQRNKGNFPGRFSGRQFSNSRSEMNVSTLELGDSALYLCASSLPTSGSTDTQYFGPGTRLTVL.

This clone was observed a handful of times. V usage is TRBV12-1 and J usage is TRBJ2-3; the DNA was not compared with TRBD2, the D call given in the table. TRBV12-1 is marked as a pseudogene. This CDR3 region has 17 residues. Here the CDR3 DNA reads TGTGCCAGCAGCTCCATGCCGGGGTCGAGGGGCACAGATACGCAGTATTTT. This translates into CASSSMPGSRGTDTQYF.

This rearrangement joins TRBV6-2 or TRBV6-3 to TRBJ2-7; the match to TRBD1 covers 7 bases. V gave up 6 bases and J gave up 2 bases; unmatched junction bases: 10. The CDR3 has 15 amino acids. Germline V gene sequence: CDR1 MNHEY, CDR2 SVGEGT. The CDR3 DNA sequence: TGTGCCAGCAGCCTTACCGGGACAGCTCCCTACGAGCAGTACTTC. Its protein is CASSLTGTAPYEQYF.